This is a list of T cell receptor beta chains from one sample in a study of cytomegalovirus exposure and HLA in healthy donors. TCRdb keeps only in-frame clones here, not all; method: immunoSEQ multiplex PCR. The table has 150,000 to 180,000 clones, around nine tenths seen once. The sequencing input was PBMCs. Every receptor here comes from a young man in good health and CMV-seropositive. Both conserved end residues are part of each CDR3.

CDR3: CASSLGQGTNEKLFF; length: 15; J: TRBJ1-4; V: TRBV5-1
CDR3: CASSLGRDREYEQYF; length: 15; J: TRBJ2-7; V: TRBV11-3
CDR3: CASSRGDNEQFF; length: 12; J: TRBJ2-1; V: TRBV7-3
CDR3: CASSRQGIGGYTF; length: 13; J: TRBJ1-2; V: TRBV5-1
CDR3: CASSLDGTGNSPLHF; length: 15; J: TRBJ1-6; V: TRBV7-9
CDR3: CASSLEGGSPKNIQYF; length: 16; J: TRBJ2-4; V: TRBV13
CDR3: CASSRDRGQELFF; length: 13; J: TRBJ2-2; V: TRBV6-5
CDR3: CASRRDRAQPQHF; length: 13; J: TRBJ1-5; V: TRBV6-6
CDR3: CASSRTGGAGTEAFF; length: 15; J: TRBJ1-1; V: TRBV7-3
CDR3: CASSQLPDGVYEQYF; length: 15; J: TRBJ2-7; V: TRBV4-3
CDR3: CASSATSGTSGGQETQYF; length: 18; J: TRBJ2-5; V: TRBV9
CDR3: CASSLGLAGGGKNIQYF; length: 17; J: TRBJ2-4; V: TRBV5-4
CDR3: CASSPGLAAVNTGELFF; length: 17; J: TRBJ2-2; V: TRBV9
CDR3: CASSLDRDGYTF; length: 12; J: TRBJ1-2; V: TRBV6-5
CDR3: CASSQSTSGMSKNIQYF; length: 17; J: TRBJ2-4; V: TRBV4-3
CDR3: CASSLGLISYEQYF; length: 14; J: TRBJ2-7; V: TRBV5-6
CDR3: CASSKGGGAHQPQHF; length: 15; J: TRBJ1-5; V: TRBV21-1
CDR3: CASTTPGQYYEQYF; length: 14; J: TRBJ2-7; V: TRBV6-6
CDR3: CASSLTSGRPEQYF; length: 14; J: TRBJ2-7; V: TRBV7-2
CDR3: CARRRPPPGGAGGLNTGELFF; length: 21; J: TRBJ2-2; V: TRBV5-3